A selection of T cell receptor beta chains follows, all from one sample in a study of T cells after posttransplantation cyclophosphamide. Method: immunoSEQ multiplex PCR; TCRdb's copy keeps in-frame clones and lacks some. This table holds 5,500 to 6,000 clones, approximately 83% found once. This specimen consisted of CD4+ T cells sorted from blood, obtained nearly 360 days after allogeneic stem cell transplant with posttransplant cyclophosphamide. The receptors here all came from a male patient between 45 and 59 years old who received an allogeneic stem cell transplant from a related donor and was CMV-positive. Some T cells may be supplied by the graft donor. Each CDR3 is given with its conserved first and last residue. A D gene is named only where the DNA matches it firmly. Expanded clones get a size class; other rows say once, few or many, or leave the size out.

clone_size | d_call | j_call | v_call | cdr3_aa | cdr3_nt
NA | TRBD1 | TRBJ2-3 | TRBV18 | CASSASPGQGISPTQYF | TGTGCCAGCTCAGCGTCCCCGGGACAGGGGATTTCACCTACGCAGTATTTT
NA | NA | TRBJ2-5 | TRBV19 | CASSPSRQAQETQYF | TGTGCCAGTAGTCCTTCGCGACAGGCCCAAGAGACCCAGTACTTC
NA | TRBD1 | TRBJ1-2 | TRBV7-2 | CASSLDRGLDGYTF | TGTGCCAGCAGCTTAGACAGGGGGCTCGATGGCTACACCTTC
few | TRBD2 | TRBJ2-3 | TRBV9 | CASSVGRLAGSQVTDTQYF | TGTGCCAGCAGCGTAGGTAGGCTAGCGGGAAGCCAAGTCACAGATACGCAGTATTTT
NA | NA | TRBJ1-1 | TRBV7-9 | CASSLAEQENTEAFF | TGTGCCAGCAGCTTAGCTGAACAAGAGAACACTGAAGCTTTCTTT
once | TRBD1 | TRBJ2-5 | TRBV7-9 | CASSRRDRIQETQYF | TGTGCCAGCAGCCGAAGGGACAGAATACAAGAGACCCAGTACTTC
NA | TRBD2 | TRBJ2-1 | TRBV27 | CASSPPGGLFGGTYYNEQFF | TGTGCCAGCAGTCCCCCGGGAGGCCTGTTTGGGGGTACCTACTACAATGAGCAGTTCTTC
NA | NA | TRBJ2-7 | TRBV10-3 | CAISESHGGWGEQYF | TGTGCCATCAGTGAGTCGCACGGAGGTTGGGGCGAGCAGTACTTC
NA | NA | TRBJ1-5 | TRBV6-1 | CASSDRGSYSNQPQHF | TGTGCCAGCAGTGACCGGGGATCCTATAGCAATCAGCCCCAGCATTTT
NA | TRBD2 | TRBJ2-7 | TRBV10-1 | CASASSGGDEQYF | TGCGCCAGCGCATCTAGCGGAGGGGACGAGCAGTACTTC
NA | TRBD2 | TRBJ2-1 | TRBV6-1 | CASSFETSGRFEQFF | TGTGCCAGCAGTTTCGAGACTAGCGGGAGATTTGAGCAGTTCTTC
NA | TRBD2 | TRBJ2-7 | TRBV9 | CASSVASGSYEQYF | TGTGCCAGCAGCGTAGCTAGCGGGAGTTACGAGCAGTACTTC
NA | TRBD1 | TRBJ1-2 | TRBV5-4 | CASIPRAGGNYGYTF | TGTGCCAGCATCCCTCGGGCAGGGGGCAACTATGGCTACACCTTC
NA | TRBD1 | TRBJ1-5 | TRBV5-6 | CASSRAGTGKQPQHF | TGTGCCAGCAGCAGAGCCGGGACAGGGAAACAGCCCCAGCATTTT
NA | NA | TRBJ2-6 | TRBV5-1 | CASRDRGSGANVLTF | TGCGCCAGCAGGGACAGAGGCTCTGGGGCCAACGTCCTGACTTTC
NA | NA | TRBJ1-6 | TRBV4-1 | CASKGLLRDSPLHF | TGCGCCAGCAAGGGACTTCTGAGGGATTCACCCCTCCACTTT
few | NA | TRBJ2-2 | TRBV5-1 | CASSSPRLRGVPGELFF | TGCGCCAGCAGCTCCCCTCGGTTAAGGGGCGTCCCCGGGGAGCTGTTTTTT
NA | TRBD2 | TRBJ2-7 | TRBV7-2 | CASSQTSGSSYEQYF | TGTGCCAGCAGCCAAACGAGCGGGAGCTCCTACGAGCAGTACTTC
NA | TRBD1 | TRBJ1-1 | TRBV6-5 | CASSPGQLGSEAFF | TGTGCCAGCAGTCCGGGACAGTTGGGGTCTGAAGCTTTCTTT
NA | TRBD2 | TRBJ2-5 | TRBV19 | CASSIVRSGTSKYQETQYF | TGTGCCAGTAGTATAGTTCGTTCCGGGACTAGCAAGTACCAAGAGACCCAGTACTTC
NA | TRBD2 | TRBJ2-1 | TRBV5-4 | CASSLDGTSEDEQFF | TGTGCCAGCAGCTTGGATGGGACTAGCGAGGATGAGCAGTTCTTC
NA | NA | TRBJ1-5 | TRBV30 | CALSFSGGQPQHF | TGTGCCCTGTCGTTTTCTGGAGGTCAGCCCCAGCATTTT
NA | NA | TRBJ1-2 | TRBV20-1 | CSARAWAVTF | TGCAGTGCTAGAGCCTGGGCTGTGACCTTC
NA | TRBD1 | TRBJ1-5 | TRBV6-6 | CASSDDRVQNQPQHF | TGTGCCAGCAGTGACGACAGGGTGCAAAATCAGCCCCAGCATTTT
once | NA | TRBJ1-1 | TRBV11-1 | CASSSAHREMNTEAFF | TGTGCCAGCAGCTCCGCCCACAGGGAGATGAACACTGAAGCTTTCTTT
NA | NA | TRBJ2-7 | TRBV6-5 | CASSYLGRGRNEQYF | TGTGCCAGCAGTTATTTGGGCAGGGGTCGTAACGAGCAGTACTTC
NA | TRBD1 | TRBJ1-5 | TRBV5-8 | CASSLGGGAGNQPQHF | TGTGCCAGCAGCTTGGGAGGGGGCGCCGGGAATCAGCCCCAGCATTTT
NA | NA | TRBJ1-4 | TRBV5-6 | CASSLYPGSNEKLFF | TGTGCCAGCAGCTTGTATCCAGGGTCTAATGAAAAACTGTTTTTT
NA | NA | TRBJ1-2 | TRBV7-2 | CASSLDKYGYTF | TGTGCCAGCAGCTTAGACAAATATGGCTACACCTTC
NA | NA | TRBJ1-1 | TRBV6-5 | CASSATQLGGEAFF | TGTGCCAGCAGCGCCACTCAATTGGGGGGTGAAGCTTTCTTT
few | NA | TRBJ2-4 | TRBV7-2 | CASSLEGVRAGDIDIQYF | TGTGCCAGCAGCTTAGAGGGGGTCCGGGCGGGAGATATAGACATTCAGTACTTC
NA | NA | TRBJ1-4 | TRBV18 | CASSPRVLEKLFF | TGTGCCAGCTCACCTCGAGTTCTTGAAAAACTGTTTTTT
NA | NA | TRBJ2-3 | TRBV11-1 | CASTPRVYFGGTQYF | TGTGCCAGCACCCCTAGGGTCTACTTCGGGGGTACGCAGTATTTT
few | NA | TRBJ2-1 | TRBV11-2 | CASSLGLPGNNEQFF | TGTGCCAGCAGCCTAGGGTTGCCAGGAAACAATGAGCAGTTCTTC
NA | TRBD1 | TRBJ2-1 | TRBV29-1 | CSVLGTGVYNEQFF | TGCAGCGTCCTGGGGACAGGGGTTTACAATGAGCAGTTCTTC
NA | NA | TRBJ2-7 | TRBV19 | CASSKEDSTYEQYF | TGTGCCAGTAGCAAAGAAGACAGTACCTACGAGCAGTACTTC
NA | NA | TRBJ2-3 | TRBV28 | CASRPPGQTFGDTQYF | TGTGCCAGCAGACCCCCAGGACAGACTTTCGGGGATACGCAGTATTTT
NA | NA | TRBJ2-7 | TRBV18 | CASSPMGRADSYEQYF | TGTGCCAGCTCACCAATGGGCAGGGCGGACTCCTACGAGCAGTACTTC
NA | TRBD1 | TRBJ1-1 | TRBV6-5 | CASSPQGVNTEAFF | TGTGCCAGCAGTCCACAGGGGGTCAACACTGAAGCTTTCTTT
once | NA | TRBJ1-1 | TRBV9 | CASGRVHPGFTEAFF | TGTGCCAGCGGCCGGGTCCATCCGGGGTTCACTGAAGCTTTCTTT
NA | NA | TRBJ2-1 | TRBV19 | CASSILGVTYNEQFF | TGTGCCAGTAGTATATTAGGGGTTACCTACAATGAGCAGTTCTTC
NA | NA | TRBJ2-5 | TRBV25-1 | CASRIGWQETQYF | TGTGCCAGCCGAATCGGTTGGCAAGAGACCCAGTACTTC
NA | TRBD2 | TRBJ2-1 | TRBV19 | CASSIGAGESDEQFF | TGTGCCAGTAGTATAGGAGCGGGAGAGTCGGATGAGCAGTTCTTC
NA | NA | TRBJ1-2 | TRBV10-3 | CAITRDNNYGYTF | TGTGCCATCACCCGGGACAATAACTATGGCTACACCTTC
NA | NA | TRBJ2-2 | TRBV9 | CASSVVGGTTGELFF | TGTGCCAGCAGCGTAGTGGGCGGGACTACCGGGGAGCTGTTTTTT
NA | TRBD2 | TRBJ2-1 | TRBV9 | CASSPRLAGSEQFF | TGTGCCAGCAGCCCCCGACTAGCGGGGAGCGAGCAGTTCTTC
NA | NA | TRBJ2-7 | TRBV6-5 | CASSHPDRAYEQYF | TGTGCCAGCAGTCACCCGGACAGAGCCTACGAGCAGTACTTC
once | TRBD1 | TRBJ1-3 | TRBV9 | CASSTGTVAGNTIYF | TGTGCCAGCAGCACCGGGACAGTAGCTGGAAACACCATATATTTT
few | TRBD2 | TRBJ2-1 | TRBV5-4 | CASSLGLAANNEQFF | TGTGCCAGCAGCTTGGGTCTAGCGGCCAACAATGAGCAGTTCTTC
NA | NA | TRBJ2-7 | TRBV7-9 | CASSPYSGPYYEQYF | TGTGCCAGCAGTCCATACAGCGGACCTTACTACGAGCAGTACTTC
once | TRBD1 | TRBJ2-7 | TRBV29-1 | CSVGVLRQGDYEQYF | TGCAGCGTTGGGGTCTTGCGACAGGGGGACTACGAGCAGTACTTC
NA | TRBD1 | TRBJ2-1 | TRBV6-5 | CASSYWPGQIYNEQFF | TGTGCCAGCAGTTACTGGCCGGGACAGATTTACAATGAGCAGTTCTTC